The following is a T cell receptor (beta chain) sequence with its context. Its specificity is unknown. The CDR3 has 18 amino acids. The trim removed 3 bases at V and 0 bases at J, leaving 11 bases unmatched. Germline CDR1 and CDR2: LGHNA and YNFKEQ. This entry belongs to a study of cytomegalovirus exposure and HLA in healthy donors. The PCR ran on 60 Vbeta and 13 Jbeta primers. Profiled with immunoSEQ multiplex PCR; TCRdb holds only in-frame clones, not every one. Among 100,000 to 150,000 clones listed, roughly four fifths were seen once. Study results and limitations: Follow-up analysis seemed to connect common viral pathogens with several of the most significant clusters identified. The authors considered a cluster of highly shared sequence variants likely to be a sequencing artifact. The study flagged some 170 TCR beta chains as cytomegalovirus-associated. Near-uniform donor sequencing depth was presumed by presence/absence analyses.

This chain uses TRBV4-2 with TRBJ2-7; 10 bases align to TRBD2. Sequenced: PBMCs. The clonotype originates from a male donor in good health and CMV-seropositive. Here the CDR3 reads CASSHVPSGRSGSYEQYF. CDR3 bases: TGTGCCAGCAGCCATGTACCTAGCGGGAGATCGGGCTCCTACGAGCAGTACTTC.